This T cell receptor (beta chain) was found in a study of shared clonotypes between healthy human individuals. Overall study findings and caveats: Sharing of clonotypes among donors was expected to vary with sequencing depth.

The V and J ends lost 2 bases and 7 bases respectively, with 14 bases between them. The germline V gene has CDR1 ENHRY and CDR2 SYGVKD. The CDR3 runs to 14 residues. Donors had no recently reported acute infections or vaccinations and were HIV-negative. As concerns this clone: As yet, its antigen is unknown.

The authors' processing: ImmunoSEQ output held junction-only sequences without quality scores, so filtering differed. Sequencing was performed with immunoSEQ multiplex PCR; in TCRdb, only in-frame clones are kept and a portion is missing. V and J calls and clone size are those listed in that table; D and trimming were worked out from the DNA. The profile shows fewer than 500,000 clones, 75% to 80% of them singletons. This clonotype was obtained from a woman aged 40 to 49 in good health. Some clones in this sample may be carry-over from other donors' samples. The sequencing sample was made of PBMCs. The genes are TRBV10-3 and TRBJ1-1, with D perhaps matching TRBD1 (5 bases). The CDR3 DNA is TGTGCCATCAGTGAGGTTGCAGGGCCGGGTGAAGCTTTCTTT. This gives the protein CAISEVAGPGEAFF.